The rows below give T cell receptor beta chains drawn from one sample of a study of monozygotic twins with inflammatory bowel disease. TCRdb re-called the 5' RACE reads and shows each CDR3 protein once, DNA omitted. Listed are just over 300,000 distinct CDR3 sequences; less than 6.5% falls within the top ten. The sample comprised blood. All receptors derive from a human donor with ulcerative colitis or Crohn's disease, or a healthy co-twin of an affected twin (not recorded which). The CDR3 runs from the conserved cysteine through the conserved F or W.

>TRBJ1-4|TRBV15
CATSRDLREINEKLFF
>TRBJ2-6|TRBV28
CASRPDRVHLAKTYSGANVLTF
>TRBJ2-7|TRBV3-1
CASRRTSGEQYF
>TRBJ1-1|TRBV5-1
CASSLTDMNTEAFF
>TRBJ2-7|TRBV6-5
CASSYGRAYEQYF
>TRBJ2-5|TRBV12-3/TRBV12-4
CASSLGGRGETQYF
>TRBJ2-3|TRBV6-2/TRBV6-3
CASSYQNTQYF
>TRBJ1-5|TRBV19
CASSTGHSIRNQPQHF
>TRBJ2-5|TRBV12-3/TRBV12-4
CASSLDTEETQYF
>TRBJ1-2|TRBV6-2/TRBV6-3
CASSQTGADRSARYGYTF
>TRBJ2-3|TRBV10-2
CASSDRLVGDTQYF
>TRBJ2-3|TRBV6-5
CASSYSQRQRTDTQYF
>TRBJ2-7|TRBV3-1
CASTGQGAWYEQYF
>TRBJ2-1|TRBV7-2
CASSFRVSGGRAGDEQFF
>TRBJ1-4|TRBV5-4
CASSHRAPRGANEKLFF
>TRBJ1-4|TRBV20-1
CSARATGGRGEKLFF
>TRBJ2-7|TRBV19
CASSMLGGFVTPSNEQYF
>TRBJ1-1|TRBV7-8
CASSLILGPEAFF
>TRBJ1-5|TRBV7-8
CASSQQRFTGGRGLPQHF
>TRBJ1-4|TRBV7-9
CASSLTGLLTNEKLFF
>TRBJ2-2|TRBV7-6
CASSLVGGPRTGELFF
>TRBJ2-1|TRBV6-1
CASSPPGTGGYNEQFF
>TRBJ2-7|TRBV9
CASSEGQGLYEQYF
>TRBJ1-2|TRBV2
CASKEGRVRQGVIPPNYGYTF
>TRBJ1-1|TRBV5-6
CASSFKGGTEAFF
>TRBJ1-5|TRBV12-3/TRBV12-4
CASSPQRYQPQHF
>TRBJ2-1|TRBV18
CASSRLVEISYNEQFF
>TRBJ2-7|TRBV7-9
CASTPKGREDEQYF
>TRBJ2-1|TRBV5-1
CASSLGVDSYNEQFF
>TRBJ2-7|TRBV2
CASSELAVTYEQYF
>TRBJ2-5|TRBV14
CASSHGASARGATQYF
>TRBJ1-1|TRBV6-5
CASSYSAYNMNTEAFF
>TRBJ2-5|TRBV29-1
CSVEGVGAETQYF